This T cell receptor beta chain was documented in a study of radiation and T cells in renal cell carcinoma. Study results and caveats: In blood, top tumor clones expanded by 2 weeks, shrinking by 4.

Repertoires were generated with immunoSEQ multiplex PCR, while TCRdb's copy carries only in-frame clones and drops some. Seen here are over 60,000 clones, around 78% observed once, and the top ten hold around 2.5%. Turning to this clone: Its specificity is not known.

Time point of the sample: blood 4 weeks post-SBRT, at nephrectomy. Treatment given: 15 Gy SBRT to primary tumor, nephrectomy 4 weeks later. CDR3 length: 13 amino acids. Germline V lookup: CDR1 SGHTA, CDR2 FQGNSA. Trimming took 5 bases from V and 9 from J, leaving 16 bases between them. The chain has TRBV7-2 and TRBJ2-5; D assignment may be TRBD1 or TRBD2 (6 bases each). The clonotype comes from a woman aged 60-75 years with renal cell carcinoma. The sequences come from blood, collected from a patient whose treatment included radiotherapy and nephrectomy. The CDR3 bases are TGTGCCAGCAGCACGGGGGCCCTAGGGGCCCAGTACTTC. This gives the protein CASSTGALGAQYF. Complete variable domain (other parts from reference TRBV7-2 and TRBJ2-5): GAGVSQSPSNKVTEKGKDVELRCDPISGHTALYWYRQSLGQGLEFLIYFQGNSAPDKSGLPSDRFSAERTGGSVSTLTIQRTQQEDSAVYLCASSTGALGAQYFGPGTRLLVL.